The source of this T cell receptor (beta chain) is a study of Tregs in tolerant kidney transplant recipients. Trimming stripped 2 bases from V and 4 bases from J, with 11 bases between. The CDR3 has 14 residues. Germline V gene sequence: CDR1 MDHEN, CDR2 SYDVKM. The assay was immunoSEQ multiplex PCR, and TCRdb's table has in-frame clones only and misses some. Of roughly 80,000 clones listed, under 95% are singletons. The chain employs TRBV28 and TRBJ1-1, with D perhaps matching TRBD1 (6 bases). The receptor was isolated from a human donor who received a combined kidney and bone marrow transplant. The sequencing used Tregs from blood, collected before the transplant. CDR3 coding DNA: TGTGCCAGCAGTTTAAGGGTAGGGGGCACTGAAGCTTTCTTT. This encodes CASSLRVGGTEAFF.